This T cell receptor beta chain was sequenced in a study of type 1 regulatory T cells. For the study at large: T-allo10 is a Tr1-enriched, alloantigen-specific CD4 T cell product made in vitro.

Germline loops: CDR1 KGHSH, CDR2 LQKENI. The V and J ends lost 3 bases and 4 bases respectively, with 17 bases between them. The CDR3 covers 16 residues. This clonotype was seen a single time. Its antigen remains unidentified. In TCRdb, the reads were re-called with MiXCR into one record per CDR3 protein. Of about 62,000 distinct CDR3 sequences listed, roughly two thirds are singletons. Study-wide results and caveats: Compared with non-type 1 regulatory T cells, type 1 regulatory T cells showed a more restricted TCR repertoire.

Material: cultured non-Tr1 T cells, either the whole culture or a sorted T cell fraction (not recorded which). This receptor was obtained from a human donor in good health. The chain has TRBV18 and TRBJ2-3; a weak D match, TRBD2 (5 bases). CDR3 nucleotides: TGTGCCAGCTCACCCCCGAGGGAAAAGGAAGCAGATACGCAGTATTTT. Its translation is CASSPPREKEADTQYF.